This T cell receptor (beta chain) was captured by sequencing in a study of T cell repertoires in cytomegalovirus infection (dated by TCRdb to the late 2010s). With respect to the entire study: Alongside well-studied HLA-B-restricted epitopes, the peptide stimulations were aimed at recently identified HLA-C-restricted CMV epitopes, whose presentation resists viral immunomodulation. Donor HLA type was relevant to the analysis, because carriage of CMV infection together with the matching HLA type was indicated by public TCR beta signatures. Results and caveats for the whole study, not just this receptor: Cumulative frequency of public TCR beta family members discriminated carriers of CMV infection plus the relevant HLA type in this cohort and an independent 352-donor cohort. The ex vivo response was dominated by HLA-C-restricted CMV-specific TCR beta clonotypes, which also provided the single most frequent clonotype in two of eight donors.

This specimen's treatment or condition label, per the study, means: in vitro stimulation with specific CMV peptide epitopes to enrich CMV-specific T cells. From the cysteine through the phenylalanine, the CDR3 covers 17 amino acids. The read is trimmed to its CDR3 DNA, 51 bases read in frame from base 1. Between the V and J ends, shortened by 0 bases and 0 bases respectively, the junction contains 14 bases. From the germline V gene, CDR1 is LGHNA and CDR2 is YSLEER. The sequencer was an Illumina HiSeq 1500. Through fastp at Q25 and MiXCR, TCRdb rebuilt clones from the public reads, retaining in-frame beta chains. Rows matching on CDR3 protein sequence are summarized as one entry with the most common DNA and genes. Present in this sample are about 830,000 distinct CDR3 sequences, approximately 32% of which were seen just once. The ten largest clones take up around an eighth of the sample. Worth noting for this clonotype: The antigen it recognizes is unknown. It has no much larger one-base neighbor in the sample; base qualities were not kept.

Source: cultured CD8+ T cells from PBMCs, taken from culture after CMV antigen stimulation. The chain is assembled from TRBV4-3 and TRBJ1-1; TRBD1 is a possible D gene, resting on 5 matching bases. This receptor was taken from a human donor in good health (CMV status not recorded). Some clones in this sample may be carry-over from other donors' samples. The DNA sequence is TGCGCCAGCAGCCAAGAATTGTGGGGGGTTTTGAACACTGAAGCTTTCTTT. Its translation reads: CASSQELWGVLNTEAFF.